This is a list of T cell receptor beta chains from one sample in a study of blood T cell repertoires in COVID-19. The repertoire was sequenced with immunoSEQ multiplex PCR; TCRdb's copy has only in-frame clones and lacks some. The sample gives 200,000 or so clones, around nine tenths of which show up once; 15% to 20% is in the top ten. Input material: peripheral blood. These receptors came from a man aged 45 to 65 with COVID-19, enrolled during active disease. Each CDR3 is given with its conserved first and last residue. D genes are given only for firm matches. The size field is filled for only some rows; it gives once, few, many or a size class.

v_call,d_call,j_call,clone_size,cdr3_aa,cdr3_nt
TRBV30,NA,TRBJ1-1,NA,CAWSSWEASWTEAFF,TGTGCCTGGTCCAGCTGGGAGGCCTCCTGGACTGAAGCTTTCTTT
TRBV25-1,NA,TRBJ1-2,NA,CASSSGGVRDGFYGYTF,TGTGCCAGCAGTTCCGGGGGGGTCAGGGACGGATTCTATGGCTACACCTTC
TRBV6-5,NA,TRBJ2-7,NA,CASSVSDRAYEQYF,TGTGCCAGCAGCGTCTCCGACAGAGCCTACGAGCAGTACTTC
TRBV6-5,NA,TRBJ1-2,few,CASSYSWTTANYGYTF,TGTGCCAGCAGTTACTCGTGGACAACAGCTAACTATGGCTACACCTTC
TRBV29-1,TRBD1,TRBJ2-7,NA,CSVRDRGIYEQYF,TGCAGCGTCCGGGACAGGGGAATCTACGAGCAGTACTTC
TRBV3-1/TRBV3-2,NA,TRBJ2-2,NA,CASRAIGGAGTGELFF,TGTGCCAGCAGAGCTATAGGAGGGGCGGGCACCGGGGAGCTGTTTTTT
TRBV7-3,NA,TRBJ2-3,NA,CASSSSAGTVEYF,TGTGCCAGCAGCTCTTCAGCCGGGACTGTGGAATATTTT
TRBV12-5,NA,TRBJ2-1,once,CASGLVRVSAHEQFF,TGTGCTAGTGGTTTGGTACGGGTAAGCGCCCATGAGCAGTTCTTC
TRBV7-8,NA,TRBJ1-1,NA,CASSLVTGNTEAFF,TGTGCCAGCAGCTTAGTCACAGGGAACACTGAAGCTTTCTTT
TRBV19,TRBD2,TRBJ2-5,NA,CASSNGLGGQETQYF,TGTGCCAGTAGTAATGGGTTGGGAGGGCAAGAGACCCAGTACTTC
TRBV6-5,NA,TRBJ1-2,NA,CASSSTGGNYGYTF,TGTGCCAGCAGTTCGACAGGAGGAAACTATGGCTACACCTTC
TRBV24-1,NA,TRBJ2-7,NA,CATSDRWEQYF,TGTGCCACCAGTGATCGGTGGGAGCAGTACTTC
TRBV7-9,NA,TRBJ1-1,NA,CASNERGAEAFF,TGTGCCAGCAACGAACGGGGGGCTGAAGCTTTCTTT
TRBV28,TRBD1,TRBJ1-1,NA,CASRSQGGNTEAFF,TGTGCCAGCAGGTCACAGGGGGGGAACACTGAAGCTTTCTTT
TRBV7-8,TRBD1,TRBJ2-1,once,CASSLGAPGQILKAEQFF,TGTGCCAGCAGCTTAGGGGCGCCGGGACAGATCCTTAAGGCGGAGCAGTTCTTC
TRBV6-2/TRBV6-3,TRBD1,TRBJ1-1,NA,CASSRQGSGMGNTEAFF,TGTGCCAGCAGCCGACAGGGGAGCGGGATGGGGAACACTGAAGCTTTCTTT
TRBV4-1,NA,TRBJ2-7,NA,CASSQARQGRVSYEQYF,TGCGCCAGCAGCCAGGCAAGACAGGGGAGGGTCTCCTACGAGCAGTACTTC
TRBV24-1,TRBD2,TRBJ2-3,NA,CATSDSRQGLAGESTDTQYF,TGTGCCACCAGTGATTCCCGACAGGGACTAGCGGGAGAGAGCACAGATACGCAGTATTTT
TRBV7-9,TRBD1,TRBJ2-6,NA,CASSLSRQGAGSGANVLTF,TGTGCCAGCAGCTTATCCCGACAGGGGGCGGGATCTGGGGCCAACGTCCTGACTTTC
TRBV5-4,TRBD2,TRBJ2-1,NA,CASRPTSGRDYNEQFF,TGTGCCAGCAGACCGACTAGCGGGAGAGACTACAATGAGCAGTTCTTC
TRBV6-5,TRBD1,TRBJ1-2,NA,CASSYSGQVYTF,TGTGCCAGCAGTTACTCGGGACAGGTCTACACCTTC
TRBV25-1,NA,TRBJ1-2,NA,CASSELGEREVKNGYTF,TGTGCCAGCAGTGAATTGGGGGAGAGGGAGGTAAAGAATGGCTACACCTTC
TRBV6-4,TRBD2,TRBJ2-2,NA,CASASGGNTGELFF,TGTGCCAGCGCAAGCGGGGGGAACACCGGGGAGCTGTTTTTT
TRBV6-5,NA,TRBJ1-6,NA,CASSRQTYNSPLHF,TGTGCCAGCAGCCGACAAACCTATAATTCACCCCTCCACTTT
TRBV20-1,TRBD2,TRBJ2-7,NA,CSASERGRGWAYEQYF,TGCAGTGCTAGTGAGCGGGGTAGAGGGTGGGCCTACGAGCAGTACTTC
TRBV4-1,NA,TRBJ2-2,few,CASSQERVRTGELFF,TGCGCCAGCAGCCAAGAGAGGGTGCGCACCGGGGAGCTGTTTTTT
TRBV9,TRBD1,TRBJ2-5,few,CASSSRRTGGETQYF,TGTGCCAGCAGCTCACGAAGAACAGGGGGAGAGACCCAGTACTTC
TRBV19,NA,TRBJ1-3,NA,CASSLQPVPSGNTIYF,TGTGCCAGTAGTCTACAGCCAGTACCCTCTGGAAACACCATATATTTT
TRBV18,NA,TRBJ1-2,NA,CASSPGQQRGYTF,TGTGCCAGCTCACCAGGACAGCAGCGCGGCTACACCTTC
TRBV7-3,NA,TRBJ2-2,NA,CASSLFQGRNTGELFF,TGTGCCAGCAGCTTATTTCAGGGGCGAAACACCGGGGAGCTGTTTTTT
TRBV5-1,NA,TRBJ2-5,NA,CASSLAGTSDGTQYF,TGCGCCAGCAGCTTGGCCGGGACATCCGACGGGACCCAGTACTTC
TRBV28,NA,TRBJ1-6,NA,CASTPLRVRVYNSPLHF,TGTGCCAGCACCCCGTTGAGGGTCCGCGTCTATAATTCACCCCTCCACTTT
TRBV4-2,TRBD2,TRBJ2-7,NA,CASSLRLAGESGQYF,TGTGCCAGCAGCCTACGACTAGCGGGAGAGTCGGGGCAGTACTTC
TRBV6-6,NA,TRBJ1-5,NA,CASSLQPQHF,TGTGCCAGCAGTTTACAGCCCCAGCATTTT
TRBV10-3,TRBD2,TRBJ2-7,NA,CAISESGWTSGRRSYEQYF,TGTGCCATCAGTGAGTCTGGGTGGACTAGCGGGAGACGCTCCTACGAGCAGTACTTC
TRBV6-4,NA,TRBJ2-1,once,CASSVTPPGAGPSSGNEQFF,TGTGCCAGCAGTGTTACCCCGCCCGGGGCGGGACCTAGCTCGGGCAATGAGCAGTTCTTC
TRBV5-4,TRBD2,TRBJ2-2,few,CASSKLAGESGGELFF,TGTGCCAGCAGCAAACTAGCGGGAGAATCGGGCGGGGAGCTGTTTTTT
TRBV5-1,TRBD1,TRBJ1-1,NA,CASSLGRDREGTEAFF,TGCGCCAGCAGCTTGGGGCGGGACAGGGAGGGCACTGAAGCTTTCTTT
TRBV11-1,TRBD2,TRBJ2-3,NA,CASSPGLAGVTDTQYF,TGTGCCAGCAGCCCGGGACTAGCGGGAGTTACTGATACGCAGTATTTT
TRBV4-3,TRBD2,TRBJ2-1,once,CASSQDVWGGGANEQFF,TGCGCCAGCAGCCAAGACGTATGGGGCGGGGGGGCCAATGAGCAGTTCTTC
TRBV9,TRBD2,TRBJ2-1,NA,CASSAEAGGPSNEQFF,TGTGCCAGCAGCGCCGAAGCGGGAGGGCCATCCAATGAGCAGTTCTTC
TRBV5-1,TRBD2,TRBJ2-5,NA,CASSVPGGQSETQYF,TGCGCCAGCTCGGTGCCGGGGGGTCAATCAGAGACCCAGTACTTC
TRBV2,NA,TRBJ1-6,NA,CASSEAFGFSIRSPLHF,TGTGCCAGCAGTGAAGCTTTCGGTTTTTCCATTCGCTCACCCCTCCACTTT
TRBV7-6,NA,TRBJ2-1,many,CASSLATLGYNEQFF,TGTGCCAGCAGCTTAGCTACACTAGGCTACAATGAGCAGTTCTTC
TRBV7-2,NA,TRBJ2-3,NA,CASSSPTTTDTQYF,TGTGCCAGCAGCTCCCCGACTACCACAGATACGCAGTATTTT
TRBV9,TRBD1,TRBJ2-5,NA,CASSVGGTAGGETQYF,TGTGCCAGCAGCGTAGGGGGGACCGCAGGGGGAGAGACCCAGTACTTC